The TCR beta chain under discussion was sequenced for a study of blood T cell repertoires in COVID-19. In the study overall: Sample material is recorded as cDNA or gDNA derived from T cells, B-cell-depleted T cells, or PBMCs.

J gave up 3 bases and V 4 bases, and 11 bases lay outside the gene matches. The CDR3 loop spans 17 amino acids. Germline V CDR1 and CDR2: SGHVS, FQNEAQ. Original processing methods: Nucleated cell number was recorded as an estimate derived from reference gene primer amplification. Measured with immunoSEQ multiplex PCR; TCRdb has only the in-frame clones, and not every one. Clone size and V and J calls were adopted from that table, with D and trimming inferred from the DNA. The repertoire holds about 200,000 clones, around 79% seen once, with approximately 6% in the top ten. The Seattle patients, enrolled during active infection, were followed longitudinally. This clone has more than one count but fewer than ten.

The chain carries TRBV7-8 and TRBJ2-2; TRBD2 aligns across 7 bases. This TCR was sampled from a woman in her 40s with COVID-19, enrolled during active disease. What was sequenced was peripheral blood. As DNA, the CDR3 is TGTGCCAGCAGCTCCCTGGGCGGGAGTGGGTACACCGGGGAGCTGTTTTTT. Amino acids: CASSSLGGSGYTGELFF.